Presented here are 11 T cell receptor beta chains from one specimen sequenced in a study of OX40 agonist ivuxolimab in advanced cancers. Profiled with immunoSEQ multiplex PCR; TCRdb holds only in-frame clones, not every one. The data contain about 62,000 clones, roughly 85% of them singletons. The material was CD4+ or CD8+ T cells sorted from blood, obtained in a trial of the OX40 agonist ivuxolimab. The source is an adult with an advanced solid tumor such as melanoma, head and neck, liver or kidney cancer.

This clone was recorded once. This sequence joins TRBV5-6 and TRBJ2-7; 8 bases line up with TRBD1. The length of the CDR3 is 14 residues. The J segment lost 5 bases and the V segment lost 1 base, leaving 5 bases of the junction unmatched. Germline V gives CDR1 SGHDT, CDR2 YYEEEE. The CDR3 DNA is TGTGCCAGCAGCTTGACGGACAGGGTGGACGAGCAGTACTTC. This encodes CASSLTDRVDEQYF.

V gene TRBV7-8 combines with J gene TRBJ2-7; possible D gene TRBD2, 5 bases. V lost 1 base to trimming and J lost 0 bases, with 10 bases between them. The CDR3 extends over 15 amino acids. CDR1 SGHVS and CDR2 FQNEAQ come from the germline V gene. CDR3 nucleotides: TGTGCCAGCAGCTTAGAAGGACTTAGCTCCTACGAGCAGTACTTC. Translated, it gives CASSLEGLSSYEQYF.

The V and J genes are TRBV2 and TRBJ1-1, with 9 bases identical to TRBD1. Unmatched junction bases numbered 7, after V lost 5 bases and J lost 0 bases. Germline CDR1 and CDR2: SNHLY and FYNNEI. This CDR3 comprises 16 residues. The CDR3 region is CASSLDRGKVNTEAFF. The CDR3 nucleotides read TGTGCCAGCAGTCTGGACAGGGGAAAAGTGAACACTGAAGCTTTCTTT.

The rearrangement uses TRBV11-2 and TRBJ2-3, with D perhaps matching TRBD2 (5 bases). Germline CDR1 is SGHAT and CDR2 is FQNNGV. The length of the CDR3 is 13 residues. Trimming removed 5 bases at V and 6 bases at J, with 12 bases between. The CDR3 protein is CASSLPSGDTQYF. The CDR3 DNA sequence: TGTGCCAGCAGCCTCCCCTCGGGGGATACGCAGTATTTT.

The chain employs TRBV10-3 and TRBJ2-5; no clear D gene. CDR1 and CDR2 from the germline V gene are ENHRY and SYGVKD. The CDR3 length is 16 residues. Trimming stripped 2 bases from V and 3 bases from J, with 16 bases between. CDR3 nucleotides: TGTGCCATCAGTGAGGGCAGCCAACCAGCAAAAGAGACCCAGTACTTC. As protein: CAISEGSQPAKETQYF.

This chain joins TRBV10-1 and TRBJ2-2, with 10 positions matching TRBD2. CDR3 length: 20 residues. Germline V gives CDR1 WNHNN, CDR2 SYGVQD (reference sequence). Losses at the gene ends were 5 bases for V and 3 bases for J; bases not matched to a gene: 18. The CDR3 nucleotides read TGCGCCAGCAGTCCCGTTATGAAAGCGGGAGGGTATAAGGACACCGGGGAGCTGTTTTTT. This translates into CASSPVMKAGGYKDTGELFF.

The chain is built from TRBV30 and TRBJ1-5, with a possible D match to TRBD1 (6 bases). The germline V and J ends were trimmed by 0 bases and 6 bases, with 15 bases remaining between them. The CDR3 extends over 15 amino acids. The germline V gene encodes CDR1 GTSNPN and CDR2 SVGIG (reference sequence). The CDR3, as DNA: TGTGCCTGGAGTGTAGGGGGGCTAGTACGTCAGCCCCAGCATTTT. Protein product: CAWSVGGLVRQPQHF.

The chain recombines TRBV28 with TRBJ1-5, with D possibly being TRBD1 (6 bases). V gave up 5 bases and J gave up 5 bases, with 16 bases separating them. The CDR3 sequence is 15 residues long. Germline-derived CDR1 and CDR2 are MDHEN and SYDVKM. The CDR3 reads CASSPPGTNYQPQHF. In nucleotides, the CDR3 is TGTGCCAGCAGTCCGCCTGGGACAAACTATCAGCCCCAGCATTTT.

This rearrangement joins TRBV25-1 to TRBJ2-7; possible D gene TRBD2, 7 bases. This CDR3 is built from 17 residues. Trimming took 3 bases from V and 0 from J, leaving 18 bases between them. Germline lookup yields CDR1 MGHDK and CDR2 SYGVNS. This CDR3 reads CASSESFAGASSYEQYF. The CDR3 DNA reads TGTGCCAGCAGTGAGTCCTTTGCGGGGGCAAGCTCCTACGAGCAGTACTTC.

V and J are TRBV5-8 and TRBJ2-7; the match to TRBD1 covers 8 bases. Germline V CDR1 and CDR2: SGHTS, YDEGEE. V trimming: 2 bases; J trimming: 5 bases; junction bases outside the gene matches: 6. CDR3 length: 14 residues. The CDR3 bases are TGTGCCAGCAGCTTCCCCCCAGGGGGCCACGAGCAGTACTTC. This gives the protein CASSFPPGGHEQYF.

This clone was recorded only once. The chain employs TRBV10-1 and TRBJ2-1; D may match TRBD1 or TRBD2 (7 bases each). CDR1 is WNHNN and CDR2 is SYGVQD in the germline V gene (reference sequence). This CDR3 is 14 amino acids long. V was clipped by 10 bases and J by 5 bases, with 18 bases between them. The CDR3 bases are TGCGCCAAGCCAGCGGGACAGCACAACAATGAGCAGTTCTTC. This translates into CAKPAGQHNNEQFF.